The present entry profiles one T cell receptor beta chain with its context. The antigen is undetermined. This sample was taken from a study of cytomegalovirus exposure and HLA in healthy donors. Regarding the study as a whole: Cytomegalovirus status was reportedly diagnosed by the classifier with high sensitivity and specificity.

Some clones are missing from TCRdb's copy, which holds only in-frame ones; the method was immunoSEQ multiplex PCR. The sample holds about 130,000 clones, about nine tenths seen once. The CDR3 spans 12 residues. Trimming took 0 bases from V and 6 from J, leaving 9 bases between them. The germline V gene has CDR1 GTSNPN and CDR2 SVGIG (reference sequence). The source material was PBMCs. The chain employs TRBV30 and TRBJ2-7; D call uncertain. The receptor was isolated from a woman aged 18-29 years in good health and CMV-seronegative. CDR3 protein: CAWSVVSGEQYF. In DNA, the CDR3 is TGTGCCTGGAGTGTAGTGAGTGGCGAGCAGTACTTC.